This T cell receptor beta chain is from a study of blood T cell repertoires in COVID-19. Whole-study context: COVID-19 samples collected from the United States, Italy and Spain covered acute and convalescent phases. T cells, B-cell-depleted T cells, or PBMCs supplied cDNA or gDNA.

In the original analysis: Reference gene primer amplification gave estimated nucleated cell counts. Profiled with immunoSEQ multiplex PCR; TCRdb holds only in-frame clones, not every one. V, J and clone size are taken as reported in that table, and D and trimming were inferred from the DNA itself. Of 450,000 or so clones listed, roughly 87% are singletons. V shed 1 base and J shed 3 bases, with 10 bases lying between them. Germline assignment: CDR1 LGHDT and CDR2 YNNKEL (reference sequence). The CDR3 contains 15 residues. Study members were between about 18 and 95 years old and lived in 24 US regions.

The sequencing input was PBMCs or T cells enriched from blood (not recorded which). The genes are TRBV3-1 (or the pseudogene TRBV3-2) and TRBJ1-3; the D is unclear. This sequence originates from a man younger than 35 who had recovered from COVID-19. The CDR3 DNA sequence: TGTGCCAGCAGCCAAGTATCCGGGTTTGGAAACACCATATATTTT. It yields the protein CASSQVSGFGNTIYF.